This record looks at one T cell receptor (beta chain) sequence and its context. This same CDR3 is encoded by further DNA sequences in the sample. The data were obtained in a study of shared clonotypes between healthy human individuals. Trimming removed 5 bases from V and 1 base from J; junction bases left unmatched: 4. The CDR3 consists of 14 residues. Germline values: CDR1 SGHAT, CDR2 FQNNGV. Assay used: immunoSEQ multiplex PCR; TCRdb lists only in-frame clones, some missing. The repertoire includes 2,100,000 or so clones, 90% to 97% of them detected once, and about 0.13% sits in the top ten. Sequenced material: naive CD4+ T cells sorted from blood. The sample's subset: CD45RA+ positively selected. This rearrangement joins TRBV11-2 to TRBJ1-1, with 7 bases that match TRBD1. This TCR derives from a man aged 18-30 years in good health. The CDR3 sequence: CASSLRQGNTEAFF. The CDR3 bases are TGTGCCAGCAGCCTTAGACAGGGGAACACTGAAGCTTTCTTT.